This TCR beta chain was identified in a study of T-cell memory formation after mild COVID-19. Turning to the study itself: Most TCR clusters belonged to a single donor. Study-wide findings and caveats: Several responding clones turned up in pre-infection memory, indicating that cross-reactive memory may have taken part. For contracting clones, CD4+ ones sat mainly in CM and EM, CD8+ in EMRA.

In this sample, this clonotype turned up a few times. Its cognate antigen is unknown. TCRdb independently ran MiXCR on the 5' RACE reads; one entry per CDR3 protein. The sample consists of more than 55,000 distinct CDR3 sequences, roughly 9.5% of them appearing once. This CDR3 spans 13 amino acids. V was clipped by 4 bases and J by 6 bases, with 12 bases between them. CDR1 and CDR2 from the germline V gene are SGDLS and YYNGEE. Material: PBMCs or a T cell subset sorted from them (not recorded which). The genes are TRBV9 and TRBJ2-3, with D uncertain. The TCR comes from a man between 18 and 29 years old who had mild COVID-19 (a few samples of this study predate the infection). Cell type and time point are not known. The CDR3 loop is CASSSSLSDTQYF. The CDR3 coding sequence is TGTGCCAGCAGCTCCTCACTGAGTGATACGCAGTATTTT. The full variable domain, completed using reference TRBV9 and TRBJ2-3, is DSGVTQTPKHLITATGQRVTLRCSPRSGDLSVYWYQQSLDQGLQFLIQYYNGEERAKGNILERFSAQQFPDLHSELNLSSLELGDSALYFCASSSSLSDTQYFGPGTRLTVL.